What follows are 26 T cell receptor delta chains derived from one specimen sequenced in a study of gammadelta T cells in human blood. TCRdb re-identified clones in the RT-PCR reads via CATT. This table has over a thousand delta-chain clones, around 1.7% appearing once. Sequencing used non-Vgamma9Vdelta2 gamma-delta T cells from adult blood. Receptor source: a human donor.

With regard to this clone: The protein TCRdb lists belongs to a much larger clone and differs from this DNA's translation at residues 10 and 13, which points to a read error; the protein shown is made from the DNA. The V call is TRDV1, the J call TRDJ1; D perhaps matches TRDD3 (5 bases). The CDR3 has 17 residues. Per germline, CDR1 TSWWSYY and CDR2 QGS. The CDR3: CALGELRRGTYTYKLIF. CDR3 sequence (DNA): TGTGCTCTTGGGGAACTTCGCCGGGGAACTTACACCTATAAACTCATCTTT.

This clone was counted a few times. This may be a read error: a much more frequent sequence differs by one nucleotide. The rearrangement uses TRDV1 and TRDJ1; 12 bases line up with TRDD3. This CDR3 region has 25 residues. Germline V gives CDR1 TSWWSYY, CDR2 QGS. The CDR3 is CALEEIKSYGSTSGGYVGHTDKLIF. The CDR3 bases are TGTGCTCTTGAGGAAATTAAATCCTACGGTTCCACGTCTGGGGGATACGTGGGGCACACCGATAAACTCATCTTT.

As to this clone: Possible read error: a much larger clone is one base away. This chain links TRAV38-2/DV8 with TRDJ1; D is possibly TRDD3 (6 bases). TCRdb supplies no J gene; here it was assigned by aligning the nucleotide sequence to germline. Germline CDR1 TSESDYY, CDR2 QEAYKQQN. The ends were cut back, 4 bases at V and 6 bases at J, with 19 bases in the middle. The CDR3 is 15 amino acids. The CDR3 sequence: CAYRGGPRYANKLIF. DNA for the CDR3: TGTGCTTATAGGGGGGGTCCACGATACGCGAATAAACTCATCTTT.

This clone is large by share. The same CDR3 is also encoded by other DNA sequences in this sample. The rearrangement joins TRDV3 to TRDJ2; D remains unclear. The ends were cut back, 4 bases at V and 2 bases at J, with 17 bases in the middle. Germline lookup yields CDR1 TVYSNPD and CDR2 GDNSRS (reference sequence). The CDR3 loop spans 15 amino acids. CDR3 protein: CASQTPRALTAQLFF. In DNA, the CDR3 is TGTGCCTCCCAGACCCCGCGGGCCTTGACAGCACAACTCTTCTTT.

As for this clone: A far more abundant clone sits one base away, making this likely a read error. The V gene is TRAV29/DV5, the J gene TRDJ1; D unresolved. From germline, CDR1 is NSMFDY and CDR2 ISSIKDK. Trimming pared 2 bases from V and 0 bases from J, leaving 17 bases between. The CDR3 length is 16 residues. The CDR3 spells CAARGGRGEYTDKLIF. In DNA form, the CDR3 reads TGTGCAGCAAGGGGAGGGAGGGGTGAATACACCGATAAACTCATCTTT.

In this sample, this clone is large. The rearrangement joins TRDV1 to TRDJ1; 8 bases map to TRDD3. Per the germline V gene, CDR1 is TSWWSYY and CDR2 is QGS. Losses at the gene ends were 0 bases for V and 0 bases for J; bases not matched to a gene: 21. The CDR3 length is 22 residues. CDR3 loop: CALGELDYSLRGIFLYTDKLIF. CDR3 bases: TGTGCTCTTGGGGAACTAGATTATTCCCTACGGGGGATATTTCTGTACACCGATAAACTCATCTTT.

With regard to this clone: It is likely a read error: a sequence one base away is far more abundant. This sequence joins TRAV38-2/DV8 and TRDJ1; 13 bases agree with TRDD3. This CDR3 has 16 amino acids. Germline CDR1 and CDR2: TSESDYY and QEAYKQQN. Germline trimming cut 9 bases from V and 6 bases from J; bases unmatched to any gene: 14. CDR3 amino acids: CALRGLLGDTANKLIF. Here the CDR3 DNA reads TGTGCTTTACGGGGTCTACTGGGGGATACGGCCAATAAACTCATCTTT.

A few counts support this clone. The rearrangement uses TRDV1 and TRDJ1, with a weak D call TRDD2 (6 bases). Germline V CDR1 and CDR2: TSWWSYY, QGS. The V end was cut by 1 base, the J end by 1 base, with 28 bases between. The length of the CDR3 is 21 residues. The CDR3 here is CALGEPYSPSPTGVRTDKLIF. The CDR3 bases are TGTGCTCTTGGGGAACCATACTCCCCTTCCCCCACGGGAGTTCGCACCGATAAACTCATCTTT.

Points on this clone: A single base is all that separates this from a far larger clone, so a read error is likely. The chain carries TRAV38-2/DV8 and TRDJ1, with D possibly being TRDD3 (5 bases). The CDR3 sequence is 19 residues long. From germline, CDR1 is TSESDYY and CDR2 QEAYKQQN. Trimming pared 0 bases from V and 1 base from J, leaving 22 bases between. The DNA of the CDR3 is TGTGCTTATAGGAGCGAACTACCCCCCGGGGGGCCATGCACCGATAAACTCATCTTT. This gives the protein CAYRSELPPGGPCTDKLIF.

Of note for this clone: A much larger clone differs from this one at a single base, so this may be a read error. This same CDR3 is encoded by further DNA sequences in the sample. The V gene is TRDV1, the J gene TRDJ1; D uncertain. The CDR3 covers 15 residues. The germline CDR1 and CDR2 sequences are TSWWSYY and QGS. CDR3 region: CALGELKRPTDKLIF. The CDR3 region has the DNA TGTGCTCTTGGAGAACTAAAACGCCCCACCGATAAACTCATCTTT.

By its share, this clone is large. V is TRDV1 and J is TRDJ1; 13 nucleotides align to TRDD3. This CDR3 has 26 residues. Germline trimming cut 3 bases from V and 2 bases from J; bases unmatched to any gene: 33. Germline V gene lookup returns CDR1 TSWWSYY and CDR2 QGS. The CDR3 protein is CALGDALRIFVVPTGGYGRGTDKLIF. Written as DNA, the CDR3 is TGTGCTCTTGGGGATGCCCTCCGCATATTTGTCGTTCCTACTGGGGGATACGGTAGAGGGACCGATAAACTCATCTTT.

By proportion, this clone is medium-sized. The V call is TRAV29/DV5, the J call TRDJ1, with TRDD2 matching over 9 bases. V gave up 4 bases and J gave up 2 bases; unmatched junction bases: 24. The CDR3 loop spans 20 amino acids. In germline, CDR1 is NSMFDY, CDR2 ISSIKDK. The CDR3 is CAADASSAFLRGRGTDKLIF. The CDR3 bases are TGTGCAGCAGACGCCTCCTCGGCCTTCCTACGAGGAAGGGGTACCGATAAACTCATCTTT.

This clone was recorded a few times. The J gene was reported as TRDJ1; the V gene went uncalled; TRDD3 is taken as the D call from the table, unchecked against the DNA. The CDR3 sequence is 16 residues long. CDR3 sequence reads: CAGGYAQAPGADKLIF. For the CDR3, the DNA is TGTGCTGGGGGATACGCCCAGGCCCCGGGCGCCGATAAACTCATCTTT.

This clone was counted between two and nine times. With only one base between it and a far larger clone, this is likely a read error. V and J are TRDV1 and TRDJ1, with D perhaps matching TRDD2 or TRDD3 (9 bases each). The CDR3 has 19 amino acids. V was cut by 4 bases and J by 3 bases, with 27 bases left in between. In germline, CDR1 is TSWWSYY, CDR2 QGS. The CDR3 sequence: CALGADPSYGGILADKLIF. The CDR3 coding sequence is TGTGCTCTTGGGGCCGACCCTTCCTACGGGGGGATACTGGCCGATAAACTCATCTTT.

This clone turned up a few times. TCRdb attributes to this sequence the protein of a much larger clone, which differs from the DNA translation at residue 12; a read error is likely, and the protein displayed is translated from the DNA. The V call is TRDV3, the J call TRDJ1, with 7 bases matching TRDD3. Germline-derived CDR1 and CDR2 are TVYSNPD and GDNSRS (reference sequence). The CDR3 extends over 15 amino acids. The CDR3 DNA reads TGTGCCTTTGCGAATTGGACTGGGGAGGCCGATAACCTCATCTTT. Translated: CAFANWTGEADNLIF. The full variable domain, its missing parts supplied by reference TRDV3 and TRDJ1, is CDKVTQSSPDQTVASGSEVVLLCTYDTVYSNPDLFWYRIRPDYSFQFVFYGDNSRSEGADFTQGRFSVKHILTQKAFHLVISPVRTEDSATYYCAFANWTGEADNLIFGKGTRVTVEP.

This clone was seen a few times. This likely reflects a read error, since a far larger clone is one base away. The V gene is TRDV1, the J gene TRDJ1; possibly TRDD3 for D (6 bases). This CDR3 contains 12 residues. V lost 5 bases to trimming and J lost 11 bases, with 15 bases between them. From germline, CDR1 is TSWWSYY and CDR2 QGS. The CDR3, as DNA: TGTGCTCTTGGGACGCAGAAATGGGGGCTCATCTTT. The encoded protein is CALGTQKWGLIF.

As for this clone: This clone may be a read error of a much larger clone one base away. The J gene is TRDJ1, the V gene TRDV1, with 12 bases aligning to TRDD3. There are 26 residues in the CDR3. Germline CDR1 TSWWSYY, CDR2 QGS. V lost 4 bases to trimming and J lost 0 bases; unmatched junction nucleotides: 33. CDR3 sequence reads: CALGAPRDFLVHWGIPPPSYTDKLIF. DNA of the CDR3: TGTGCTCTTGGGGCTCCAAGGGACTTCCTTGTTCACTGGGGGATACCACCACCCTCGTACACCGATAAACTCATCTTT.

A few counts support this clone. A far larger clone is one nucleotide away, so this likely arose from a read error. This chain uses TRAV38-2/DV8 with TRDJ1; 7 bases fit TRDD2. Trimming took 0 bases from V and 2 from J; bases not matched to a gene: 16. The V gene's germline CDR1 is TSESDYY and CDR2 QEAYKQQN. This CDR3 is 19 amino acids long. CDR3 amino acids: CAYRSAPPSSFSSTDKLIF. The CDR3 coding sequence is TGTGCTTATAGGAGCGCGCCGCCTTCCTCCTTCTCTTCTACCGATAAACTCATCTTT.

This clone is large in the sample. The V and J genes are TRDV1 and TRDJ1; 9 bases align to TRDD2. Trimming at V came to 3 bases and at J to 0 bases, leaving 32 bases not matched to a gene. Germline V gives CDR1 TSWWSYY, CDR2 QGS. The length of the CDR3 is 25 residues. CDR3 region: CALGDRSAFLRVGSKGGSYTDKLIF. In nucleotides, the CDR3 is TGTGCTCTTGGGGACCGGTCGGCCTTCCTACGTGTAGGGTCAAAAGGGGGGTCGTACACCGATAAACTCATCTTT.

This clone was seen only a few times. A read error may be the cause here, since a much bigger clone is one base away. V is TRDV1 and J is TRDJ1; perhaps TRDD3 as D (6 bases). Trimming stripped 6 bases from V and 3 bases from J, with 26 bases between. CDR1 and CDR2 (germline): TSWWSYY, QGS. The CDR3 covers 18 residues. CDR3 sequence reads: CALGSPLRRAGVADKLIF. The DNA of the CDR3 is TGTGCTCTTGGATCACCGCTACGCCGTGCTGGGGTGGCCGATAAACTCATCTTT.

This clone is labeled medium-sized (0.01 to 0.1%). The chain carries TRDV1 and TRDJ1, with a tentative D call TRDD3 (6 bases). This CDR3 comprises 18 residues. V lost 7 bases, J lost 0 bases, and 24 bases lay in between. Germline V CDR1 and CDR2: TSWWSYY, QGS. The CDR3 DNA reads as TGTGCTCTTGTTCCCATCTTTTGGGGGTCCCTGTACACCGATAAACTCATCTTT. Its protein product is CALVPIFWGSLYTDKLIF.

In this sample, this clone is medium-sized. This chain joins TRDV1 and TRDJ1; D is unclear. In germline, CDR1 is TSWWSYY, CDR2 QGS. V was trimmed by 0 bases and J by 3 bases, leaving 26 bases between them. This CDR3 is 20 amino acids long. Written as DNA, the CDR3 is TGTGCTCTTGGGGAACTGAAAGTAGTTCTACAAAGACTGTGCGCCGATAAACTCATCTTT. It specifies CALGELKVVLQRLCADKLIF.

With regard to this clone: The DNA is omitted, as the CDR3 cannot be located on it reliably, and the CDR3 follows TCRdb's listing. The V gene is TRAV29/DV5, the J gene TRDJ1; TRDD3 is taken as the D call from the table, unchecked against the DNA. The germline V gene has CDR1 NSMFDY and CDR2 ISSIKDK. The CDR3 extends over 25 residues, inclusive of both ends. The CDR3 loop reads CSVLLCSKRNSTYWGILRYTDKLIF.

By frequency in the sample, this clone is large (0.1 to 1%). This rearrangement joins TRDV1 to TRDJ1, with a weak D call TRDD3 (6 bases). Trimming removed 2 bases from V and 10 bases from J, with 32 bases in between. The CDR3 consists of 19 residues. CDR1 TSWWSYY and CDR2 QGS come from the germline V gene. Written as DNA, the CDR3 is TGTGCTCTTGGGGAATTTAACACGGGGTGGGGGCCCTATATGAGAGGACTCATCTTT. Its translation: CALGEFNTGWGPYMRGLIF.

This clone has just a few counts. TCRdb's protein for this DNA is that of a much larger clone and differs from the translation at residue 8, likely a read error; the protein shown is the DNA translation. The chain employs TRDV1 and TRDJ1; D remains ambiguous. The J gene is absent in TCRdb and was assigned here via DNA matching to germline. The CDR3 has 17 residues. Deletions cut 0 bases from V and 0 bases from J, with 14 bases between. The germline CDR1 and CDR2 sequences are TSWWSYY and QGS. Here the CDR3 DNA reads TGTGCTCTTGGGGAACTTCGCCAGGGACCTTACACCGATAAACTCATCTTT. It codes for CALGELRQGPYTDKLIF.

This clone was observed a few times. The translation of this DNA and the TCRdb protein of a much larger clone differ at residue 11, probably owing to a read error; the protein shown here is translated from the DNA. The J gene is TRDJ1, the V gene TRDV1, with a possible D match to TRDD3 (5 bases). Trimming shortened V by 0 bases and J by 0 bases, and 14 bases separated the two germline ends. In germline, CDR1 is TSWWSYY, CDR2 QGS. This CDR3 region has 17 residues. In nucleotides, the CDR3 is TGTGCTCTTGGGGAACTTCGCCGGGGACCTGACACCGATAAACTCATCTTT. Residues: CALGELRRGPDTDKLIF.